These 10 T cell receptor beta chains originate from one sample sequenced in a study of cytomegalovirus exposure and HLA in healthy donors. The assay was immunoSEQ multiplex PCR, and TCRdb's table has in-frame clones only and misses some. The data contain roughly 130,000 clones, 88% of them singletons. The specimen sequenced was PBMCs. The receptors here all came from a man aged 25-40 years in good health and CMV-seronegative.

The V gene is TRBV18, the J gene TRBJ2-1, with 8 nucleotides matching TRBD1. This CDR3 has 14 residues. V lost 3 bases and J lost 10; bases outside the gene matches: 8. CDR1 and CDR2 from the germline V gene are KGHSH and LQKENI. Here the CDR3 reads CASSPNGQGGEQFF. The CDR3 DNA follows: TGTGCCAGCTCACCGAACGGACAGGGCGGGGAGCAGTTCTTC.

This clone was counted between two and nine times. The rearrangement joins TRBV14 to TRBJ2-2; maybe TRBD2 (6 bases). This CDR3 is 15 amino acids long. Germline assignment: CDR1 SGHDN and CDR2 FVKESK. V was pared by 4 bases and J by 1 base, with 10 bases between. CDR3 protein: CASSLSGQNTGELFF. Here the CDR3 DNA reads TGTGCCAGCAGCCTTAGCGGCCAGAACACCGGGGAGCTGTTTTTT.

The V and J genes are TRBV6-5 and TRBJ1-4; possible D gene TRBD1, 6 bases. The CDR3 totals 15 residues. Per the germline V gene, CDR1 is MNHEY and CDR2 is SVGAGI. The V end was cut by 8 bases, the J end by 8 bases, with 21 bases between. The CDR3 DNA reads TGTGCCAGCTGTTCAAGGAACAGGGTTTTGGAAAAACTGTTTTTT. It translates to CASCSRNRVLEKLFF.

The chain employs TRBV5-1 and TRBJ1-2; the D gene is possibly TRBD1 (6 bases). Trimming pared 0 bases from V and 9 bases from J, leaving 15 bases between. The germline gives CDR1 SGHRS, CDR2 YFSETQ. This CDR3 comprises 14 residues. CDR3 coding DNA: TGCGCCAGCAGCTTGGTAGCAGGGGCGCGAAGCTACACCTTC. Translated, it gives CASSLVAGARSYTF.

The chain carries TRBV30 and TRBJ1-2, with D uncertain. Per the germline V gene, CDR1 is GTSNPN and CDR2 is SVGIG (reference sequence). This CDR3 is built from 11 residues. V lost 5 bases to trimming and J lost 4 bases, with 8 bases between them. The CDR3 DNA reads as TGTGCCTGGTCTCGACTCTATGGCTACACCTTC. Protein product: CAWSRLYGYTF.

The rearrangement uses TRBV5-4 and TRBJ1-1; perhaps TRBD1 as D (5 bases). The CDR3 is made up of 14 amino acids. In germline, CDR1 is SGHNT, CDR2 YYREEE (reference sequence). The ends were cut back, 5 bases at V and 8 bases at J, with 19 bases in the middle. CDR3 DNA sequence: TGTGCCAGCAGTTATGAAAATGGGAGGACAGAAGCTTTCTTT. This encodes CASSYENGRTEAFF.

This chain joins TRBV6-5 and TRBJ1-2; 7 nucleotides agree with TRBD1. Germline V lookup: CDR1 MNHEY, CDR2 SVGAGI. With 4 bases clipped from V and 4 bases from J, the junction kept 6 bases outside the gene matches. This CDR3 has 14 amino acids. CDR3 nucleotides: TGTGCCAGCAGTTCCCCACAGGGGACCTATGGCTACACCTTC. Its protein product is CASSSPQGTYGYTF.

A word on this clone: Other DNA variants within this sample encode the same CDR3. V and J are TRBV19 and TRBJ2-7; TRBD1 matches 8 bases. Germline CDR1 and CDR2: LNHDA and SQIVND (reference sequence). J was trimmed by 0 bases and V by 3 bases; bases with no gene match: 1. The CDR3 is 14 amino acids. DNA for the CDR3: TGTGCCAGTAGTATCACAGGGGGCTCCTACGAGCAGTACTTC. It codes for CASSITGGSYEQYF.

The V call is TRBV4-1, the J call TRBJ2-1, with TRBD1 identical over 9 bases. Germline CDR1 reads MGHRA; CDR2 reads YSYEKL. With V trimmed by 4 bases and J by 4 bases, 11 bases remained unmatched. The CDR3 covers 17 residues. For the CDR3, the DNA is TGCGCCAGCAGCCCAGGACAGGGGAAAGCGGGGTACAATGAGCAGTTCTTC. Translation: CASSPGQGKAGYNEQFF.

This chain uses TRBV5-1 with TRBJ2-3; perhaps TRBD2 as D (5 bases). Germline lookup yields CDR1 SGHRS and CDR2 YFSETQ. CDR3 length equals 15 residues. V was clipped by 4 bases and J by 6 bases, with 18 bases between them. CDR3 residues: CASSGTGKPGDTQYF. In nucleotides, the CDR3 is TGCGCCAGCAGCGGAACCGGGAAGCCTGGGGATACGCAGTATTTT.